The 22 T cell receptor beta chains below all came from one sample that was sequenced in a study of human T cells and chemical hapten exposure. TCRdb re-analysed the RACE reads in MiXCR, keeping a single row per CDR3 protein. The table has just over 80,000 distinct CDR3 sequences, approximately 11% seen once; the top ten hold roughly 4%. The time point denotes: patch test 1, 2 weeks after DPC sensitization. Treatment reported: therapeutic diphenylcyclopropenone sensitization with weekly scalp DPC. The material was whole blood, obtained in connection with sensitization to the hapten diphenylcyclopropenone (DPC). These receptors originate from a woman in her fifties or sixties with alopecia areata. Some clones in this sample may be carry-over from other donors' samples.

This chain joins TRBV11-2 and TRBJ1-1; the D gene is possibly TRBD1 (5 bases). The germline V and J ends were trimmed by 0 bases and 5 bases, with 16 bases remaining between them. The CDR3 extends over 16 amino acids. Germline V gene sequence: CDR1 SGHAT, CDR2 FQNNGV. CDR3: CASSLDGTKAYTEAFF. In DNA, the CDR3 is TGTGCCAGCAGCTTAGATGGGACCAAGGCGTATACTGAAGCTTTCTTT.

The chain couples TRBV6-2 or TRBV6-3 to TRBJ1-2, with D possibly TRBD1 on 5 matching bases. Germline V gives CDR1 MNHEY, CDR2 SVGEGT. The CDR3 spans 14 residues. V lost 8 bases and J lost 2, with 15 bases in between. This CDR3 is CASFTPTVNYGYTF. The DNA of the CDR3 is TGTGCCAGCTTTACCCCGACAGTGAACTATGGCTACACCTTC.

This clonotype was counted many times. The chain recombines TRBV30 with TRBJ1-4, with a weak D call TRBD1 (5 bases). The CDR3 has 12 residues. The V gene lost 3 bases and the J gene lost 11 bases, with 13 bases spanning the gap. CDR1 and CDR2 from the germline V gene are GTSNPN and SVGIG (reference sequence). The CDR3 DNA reads as TGTGCCTGGAGACTTCTCGAGGGGAAACTGTTTTTT. Translating gives CAWRLLEGKLFF.

The chain couples TRBV13 to TRBJ2-1; D may match TRBD1 or TRBD2 (6 bases each). The CDR3 extends over 15 amino acids. V was trimmed by 1 base and J by 8 bases, leaving 15 bases between them. Germline V gene sequence: CDR1 PRHDT, CDR2 FYEKMQ (reference sequence). The CDR3 DNA reads TGTGCCAGCAGCTTAGCCACGGGGGCGGTCCATGAGCAGTTCTTC. It translates to CASSLATGAVHEQFF. The full variable domain, rest sourced from reference TRBV13 and TRBJ2-1, is AAGVIQSPRHLIKEKRETATLKCYPIPRHDTVYWYQQGPGQDPQFLISFYEKMQSDKGSIPDRFSAQQFSDYHSELNMSSLELGDSALYFCASSLATGAVHEQFFGPGTRLTVL.

The rearrangement uses TRBV20-1 and TRBJ2-3; D is possibly TRBD2 (7 bases). Trimming cost V 1 base and J 7 bases, with 12 bases left between them. The CDR3 spans 13 residues. The germline V gene encodes CDR1 DFQATT and CDR2 SNEGSKA (reference sequence). This chain's CDR3 is CSARGRGGNTQYF. The DNA of the CDR3 is TGCAGTGCTAGAGGTCGCGGGGGCAATACGCAGTATTTT.

This chain uses TRBV6-5 with TRBJ2-1; 14 bases are a match to TRBD2. Germline-derived CDR1 and CDR2 are MNHEY and SVGAGI. This CDR3 spans 20 amino acids. V lost 1 base, J lost 4 bases, and 12 bases stayed unmatched. CDR3 amino acids: CASSYYSNRGTSGSYNEQFF. The DNA for the CDR3 is TGTGCCAGCAGTTACTACTCCAATCGTGGGACTAGCGGGAGTTACAATGAGCAGTTCTTC.

This clonotype has more than one count but fewer than ten. The CDR3 reads CASSLGQEREQYF. DNA for the CDR3: TGTGCCAGCAGCTTGGGACAGGAACGCGAGCAGTACTTC. The rearrangement joins TRBV28 to TRBJ2-7, with 8 bases that match TRBD1. Germline V gene sequence: CDR1 MDHEN, CDR2 SYDVKM. CDR3 length equals 13 residues. Trimming removed 6 bases from V and 6 bases from J; junction bases left unmatched: 7.

This clonotype came up many times. V is TRBV20-1 and J is TRBJ1-1; tentative D call: TRBD1 (6 bases). The CDR3 length is 13 residues. Per the germline V gene, CDR1 is DFQATT and CDR2 is SNEGSKA (reference sequence). CDR3 residues: CRLEGGTHGGAFF. The CDR3 nucleotides read TGCAGATTGGAAGGGGGGACACACGGCGGAGCTTTCTTT.

This clonotype was observed at least ten times. The chain has TRBV10-2 and TRBJ1-2; the D gene is possibly TRBD1 (5 bases). The CDR3 runs 12 residues. With 4 bases removed from V and 2 bases from J, the gap between germline ends came to 5 bases. The V gene's germline CDR1 is WSHSY and CDR2 SAAADI. The chain's CDR3 is CASSGQNYGYTF. CDR3 nucleotides: TGCGCCAGCAGTGGACAGAACTATGGCTACACCTTC.

The chain joins TRBV20-1 to TRBJ2-1, with unresolved D. Germline loops: CDR1 DFQATT, CDR2 SNEGSKA (reference sequence). V lost 5 bases and J lost 7, with 12 bases in between. The CDR3 extends over 12 amino acids. The CDR3 region is CSAPRIPNEQFF. The CDR3 DNA follows: TGCAGTGCTCCCCGCATCCCGAATGAGCAGTTCTTC.

This clonotype was found a few times. The V and J genes are TRBV27 and TRBJ2-7; the D gene is possibly TRBD2 (5 bases). V was pared by 6 bases and J by 6 bases, with 12 bases between. Germline-derived CDR1 and CDR2 are MNHEY and SMNVEV (reference sequence). This CDR3 comprises 12 residues. CDR3 amino acids: CASSRGGSEQYF. As DNA, the CDR3 is TGTGCCAGCAGCCGGGGTGGTAGCGAGCAGTACTTC.

This clonotype was counted many times. V gene TRBV12-3 or TRBV12-4 combines with J gene TRBJ1-2; TRBD1 matches at 7 bases. CDR3 length: 17 amino acids. After removal of 4 bases from V and 4 bases from J, the junction contained 15 bases not matched to a gene. The CDR3 loop is CASSSPTGPIKGYGYTF. The CDR3 nucleotides are TGTGCCAGCAGTTCACCGACAGGGCCCATTAAGGGCTATGGCTACACCTTC.

On this clonotype itself: A much more abundant neighbour one base away suggests this may be a read error. This rearrangement joins TRBV18 to TRBJ2-1, with D unresolved. Germline CDR1 KGHSH, CDR2 LQKENI. This CDR3 comprises 12 residues. The CDR3 bases are TGTGTCAGCTCACCAACACCTAGTGAGCAGTTCTTC. Translating it yields CVSSPTPSEQFF.

The V and J genes are TRBV11-2 and TRBJ2-2; weak D call: TRBD1 (6 bases). Germline CDR1 reads SGHAT; CDR2 reads FQNNGV. Between the trimmed V and J ends, which lost 5 bases and 5 bases, there was a span of 12 bases. This CDR3 is 14 amino acids long. The CDR3 nucleotides read TGTGCCAGCAGCGGCAGGGGTTGGACCGGGGAGCTGTTTTTT. Translating it yields CASSGRGWTGELFF.

The chain couples TRBV7-9 to TRBJ2-5; TRBD1 or TRBD2 may be the D gene (6 bases each). V lost 1 base to trimming and J lost 4 bases, with 19 bases between them. CDR3 length: 17 amino acids. Germline loops: CDR1 SEHNR, CDR2 FQNEAQ (reference sequence). The CDR3 DNA follows: TGTGCCAGCAGCTTAGGCCCTCGGGGGCCCACCGGAGAGACCCAGTACTTC. Its translation is CASSLGPRGPTGETQYF.

This clonotype was recorded a few times. In DNA form, the CDR3 reads TGTGCCAGCTATGAGGTTGGGGGGACGATGAGCTCCTACGAGCAGTACTTC. Protein product: CASYEVGGTMSSYEQYF. This chain links TRBV5-4 with TRBJ2-7, with D possibly matching TRBD2 (6 bases). Per the germline V gene, CDR1 is SGHNT and CDR2 is YYREEE (reference sequence). The V end lost 7 bases, the J end lost 0 bases, and 23 bases lay between the germline ends. The CDR3 spans 17 residues. The whole variable domain, remainder taken from reference TRBV5-4 and TRBJ2-7, is ETGVTQSPTHLIKTRGQQVTLRCSSQSGHNTVSWYQQALGQGPQFIFQYYREEENGRGNFPPRFSGLQFPNYSSELNVNALELDDSALYLCASYEVGGTMSSYEQYFGPGTRLTVT.

This rearrangement joins TRBV7-9 to TRBJ2-1; D perhaps matches TRBD2 (7 bases). CDR3 size: 14 residues. Trimming removed 3 bases from V and 7 bases from J, with 13 bases in between. The germline CDR1 and CDR2 sequences are SEHNR and FQNEAQ (reference sequence). The CDR3 DNA sequence: TGTGCCAGCAGCTTTGGGGAGGGGGTGAATGAGCAGTTCTTC. Its protein product is CASSFGEGVNEQFF.

This clonotype was seen at least ten times. J is TRBJ2-1 and V is TRBV3-1, with 8 nucleotides matching TRBD2. The J segment lost 0 bases and the V segment lost 4 bases, leaving 11 bases of the junction unmatched. CDR3 length: 18 amino acids. CDR1 is LGHDT, CDR2 YNNKEL, per germline (reference sequence). For the CDR3, the DNA is TGTGCCAGCAGCCGGTACACGGGCGGGAGGCGCTCCTACAATGAGCAGTTCTTC. Amino acid sequence: CASSRYTGGRRSYNEQFF.

This sequence joins TRBV3-1 and TRBJ2-5; D gene ambiguous. The CDR3 spans 17 residues. From germline, CDR1 is LGHDT and CDR2 YNNKEL (reference sequence). The V and J ends lost 0 bases and 1 base respectively, with 15 bases between them. CDR3 coding DNA: TGTGCCAGCAGCCAAGATGGGGTTGCAGGCCGCCAAGAGACCCAGTACTTC. It specifies CASSQDGVAGRQETQYF.

This clonotype was detected ten times or more. V gene TRBV7-2 combines with J gene TRBJ2-1; 10 bases align to TRBD2. V shed 5 bases, J shed 6 bases, and the junction held 7 bases outside the gene matches. The V gene's germline CDR1 is SGHTA and CDR2 FQGNSA. This CDR3 has 15 residues. The CDR3 DNA reads as TGTGCCAGCAGCGTGGTAGCGGGAGGTGGCAATGAGCAGTTCTTC. It yields the protein CASSVVAGGGNEQFF.

The chain links TRBV18 to TRBJ2-5, with D maybe TRBD1 (6 bases). The CDR3 extends over 13 amino acids. CDR1 is KGHSH and CDR2 is LQKENI in the germline V gene. Trimming removed 6 bases at V and 3 bases at J, with 11 bases between. CDR3 sequence: CASSLGQKETQYF. The CDR3 DNA is TGTGCCAGCTCCCTTGGACAGAAAGAGACCCAGTACTTC.

The gene calls are TRBV14 and TRBJ2-2; tentative D call: TRBD1 (6 bases). Germline lookup yields CDR1 SGHDN and CDR2 FVKESK. This CDR3 contains 18 residues. The V and J ends lost 1 base and 1 base respectively, with 16 bases between them. CDR3: CASSQVLGRTENTGELFF. The CDR3, as DNA: TGTGCCAGCAGCCAAGTGTTGGGGCGGACAGAGAACACCGGGGAGCTGTTTTTT.